This record covers a single TCR beta chain. Germline CDR1 and CDR2: SGHTA and FQGNSA. The CDR3 is 11 amino acids. Trimming removed 6 bases from V and 2 bases from J, with 5 bases in between. The sample comes from a study of blood T cell repertoires in COVID-19. Study-wide context: The study drew acute and convalescent COVID-19 samples from the United States, Italy and Spain.

Study processing details: Amplification of reference gene primers provided the estimated nucleated cell counts. Sequenced by immunoSEQ multiplex PCR; TCRdb stores in-frame clones only, minus some. Clonal size and the V and J genes are those of that table, whereas D and trimming came from the DNA. Of under 130,000 clones listed, approximately 81% were seen once; the top ten hold 2% to 2.5%. The chain joins TRBV7-2 to TRBJ2-7; D is unclear. The source of this sequence is a human donor in a cohort sampled during active COVID-19. What was sequenced was peripheral blood. CDR3 in DNA: TGTGCCAGCAGAGCCACCTACGAGCAGTACTTC. Translation gives CASRATYEQYF.